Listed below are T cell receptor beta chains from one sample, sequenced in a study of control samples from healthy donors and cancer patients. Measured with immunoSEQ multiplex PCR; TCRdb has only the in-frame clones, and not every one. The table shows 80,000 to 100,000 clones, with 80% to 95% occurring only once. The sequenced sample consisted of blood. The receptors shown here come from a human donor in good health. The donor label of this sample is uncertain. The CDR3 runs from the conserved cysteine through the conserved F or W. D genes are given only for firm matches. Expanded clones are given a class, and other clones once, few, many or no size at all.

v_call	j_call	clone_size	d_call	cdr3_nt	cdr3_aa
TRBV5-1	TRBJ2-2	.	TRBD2	TGCGCCAGCAGCTTGGGACTAGCGGTTAACACCGGGGAGCTGTTTTTT	CASSLGLAVNTGELFF
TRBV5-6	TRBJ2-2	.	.	TGTGCCAGCAACGCGGCCGGCCCCGGGGAGCTGTTTTTT	CASNAAGPGELFF
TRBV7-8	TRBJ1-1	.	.	TGTGCCAGCAGCTTGACTCAGCGAGGCACTGAAGCTTTCTTT	CASSLTQRGTEAFF
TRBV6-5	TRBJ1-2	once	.	TGTGCCAGCAGTTACTCGGGAGCGGAAGCTTGGGATGGCTACACCTTC	CASSYSGAEAWDGYTF
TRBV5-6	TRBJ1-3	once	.	TGTGCCAGCAGCTTCAACGGACGGAATGGAAACACCATATATTTT	CASSFNGRNGNTIYF
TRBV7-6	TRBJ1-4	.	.	TGTGCCAGCAGCTTAGACTCCGGGCAAGTATACGGAAAACTGTTTTTT	CASSLDSGQVYGKLFF
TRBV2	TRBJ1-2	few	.	TGTGCCAGCAGTCAGGGACCTACCTTCTATGGCTACACCTTC	CASSQGPTFYGYTF
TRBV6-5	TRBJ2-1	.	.	TGTGCCAGCAGTACACAGGGTCGCAGTGAGCAGTTCTTC	CASSTQGRSEQFF
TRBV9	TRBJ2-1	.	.	TGTGCCAGCAGCGTAGTGGGCGGGTTTGGGAATGAGCAGTTCTTC	CASSVVGGFGNEQFF
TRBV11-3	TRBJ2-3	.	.	TGTGCCAGCAGCCCCAACTCAGATACGCAGTATTTT	CASSPNSDTQYF
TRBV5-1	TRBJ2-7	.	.	TGCGCCAGCAGCTTGGTTAGGGGGTACGAGCAGTACTTC	CASSLVRGYEQYF
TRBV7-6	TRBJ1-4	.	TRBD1	TGTGCCAGCAGCGCGCTTCGACAGGGGTCTAATGAAAAACTGTTTTTT	CASSALRQGSNEKLFF
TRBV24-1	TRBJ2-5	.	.	TGTGCCACCAGTGATTTGTATGCTCCAGAGACCCAGTACTTC	CATSDLYAPETQYF
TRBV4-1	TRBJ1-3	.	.	TGCGCCAGCAGCCAAGAGGTGGCAGGTGTTGTCCCCTCGGGAAACACCATATATTTT	CASSQEVAGVVPSGNTIYF
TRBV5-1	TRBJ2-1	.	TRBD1	TGCGCCAGCACCCCTGGGGGACAGGGGTACAATGAGCAGTTCTTC	CASTPGGQGYNEQFF
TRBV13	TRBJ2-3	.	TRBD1	TGTGCCAGCAGCTTAGTGTATACGGAGACAGGGGCAGATACGCAGTATTTT	CASSLVYTETGADTQYF
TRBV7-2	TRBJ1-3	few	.	TGTGCCAGCAGCTTAGCGCAAGACCGGGCTGGAAACACCATATATTTT	CASSLAQDRAGNTIYF
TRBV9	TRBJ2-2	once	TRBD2	TGTGCCAGCAGCGTTCCGACTAGCGGGGTGGACACCGGGGAGCTGTTTTTT	CASSVPTSGVDTGELFF
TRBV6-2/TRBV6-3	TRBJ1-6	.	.	TGTGCCAGCAGTTATTGGGGTTCCCCTAATTCACCCCTCCACTTT	CASSYWGSPNSPLHF
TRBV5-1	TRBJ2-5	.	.	TGCGCCAGCAGCTTCCACGGGCCAACGGAGACCCAGTACTTC	CASSFHGPTETQYF
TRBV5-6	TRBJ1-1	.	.	TGTGCCAGCAGCTTTCGGCGAGAGGCTTTCTTT	CASSFRREAFF
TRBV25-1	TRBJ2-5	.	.	TGTGCCAGCAGTCCCTTAGCGCGAGGTCGGCGGGAGACCCAGTACTTC	CASSPLARGRRETQYF
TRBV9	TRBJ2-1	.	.	TGTGCCAGCAGCGTAGGGGTGGGAACATTTGAGCAGTTCTTC	CASSVGVGTFEQFF
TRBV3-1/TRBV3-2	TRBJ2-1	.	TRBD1	TGTGCCAGCAGCCAGGCCGGGACAGGATTCAATGAGCAGTTCTTC	CASSQAGTGFNEQFF
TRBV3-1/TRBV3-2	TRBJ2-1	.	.	TGTGCCAGCAGCCAAGAAAGACAGAGTCCCTCCTACAATGAGCAGTTCTTC	CASSQERQSPSYNEQFF
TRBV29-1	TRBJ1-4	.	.	TGCAGCGTTGAGGGCGCGCGGGGTGAAAAACTGTTTTTT	CSVEGARGEKLFF
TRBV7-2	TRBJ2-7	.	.	TGTGCCAGCAGCTTCTGGGGGGTTGGTAGTAACGAGCAGTACTTC	CASSFWGVGSNEQYF
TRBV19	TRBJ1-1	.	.	TGTGCCAGTAGTACCCACGTAAGACGGGGCTCGAACACTGAAGCTTTCTTT	CASSTHVRRGSNTEAFF
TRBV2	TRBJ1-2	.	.	TGTGCCAGCAGTGTTGCACAGGGAATGACCGTTGCGAATGGCTACACCTTC	CASSVAQGMTVANGYTF
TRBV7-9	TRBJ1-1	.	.	TGTGCCAGCAGCCCTGGACAGAACACTGAAGCTTTCTTT	CASSPGQNTEAFF
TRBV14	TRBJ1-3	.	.	TGTGCCAGCAGCTTCAACAGTGGCTCTGGGAACACCATATATTTT	CASSFNSGSGNTIYF
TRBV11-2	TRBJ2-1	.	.	TGTGCCAGCAGCTCACAGGGTTACAATGAGCAGTTCTTC	CASSSQGYNEQFF
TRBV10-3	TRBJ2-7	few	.	TGTGCCATCATGCCGGGAGCCCGGTCCTACGAGCAGTACTTC	CAIMPGARSYEQYF
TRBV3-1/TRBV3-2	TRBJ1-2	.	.	TGTGCCAGCAGCCAAGAATTCCCTTTAAGGGCGCTTTCACCCTATGGCTACACCTTC	CASSQEFPLRALSPYGYTF
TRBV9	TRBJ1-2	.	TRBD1	TGTGCCAGCAGCGTGGGACAGGGGGCTTATGGCTACACCTTC	CASSVGQGAYGYTF
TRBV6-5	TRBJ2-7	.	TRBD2	TGTGCCAGCACTGGGACTAGCGGCTCCTACGAGCAGTACTTC	CASTGTSGSYEQYF
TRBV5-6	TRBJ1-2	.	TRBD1	TGTGCCAGCAGCTCGATTACAGGGGGCTCTGGCTACACCTTC	CASSSITGGSGYTF
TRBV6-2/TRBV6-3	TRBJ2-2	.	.	TGTGCCAGCAGCCCGGACAGAGTTAACACCGGGGAGCTGTTTTTT	CASSPDRVNTGELFF